The 8 T cell receptor beta chains reported below all come from one sample, sequenced in a study of OX40 agonist ivuxolimab in advanced cancers. The repertoire was sequenced with immunoSEQ multiplex PCR; TCRdb's copy has only in-frame clones and lacks some. The sample lists around 70,000 clones; roughly 86% were seen once. The sample in question was CD4+ or CD8+ T cells sorted from blood, obtained in a trial of the OX40 agonist ivuxolimab. These receptors were obtained from an adult with an advanced solid tumor such as melanoma, head and neck, liver or kidney cancer.

The chain joins TRBV5-1 to TRBJ2-3; weak D call: TRBD2 (5 bases). The CDR3 contains 16 residues. Germline V gene lookup returns CDR1 SGHRS and CDR2 YFSETQ. The V end was cut by 4 bases, the J end by 2 bases, with 17 bases between. The CDR3 nucleotides read TGCGCCAGCAGCACCATAGCCCGGGGTTCCACAGATACGCAGTATTTT. Translation: CASSTIARGSTDTQYF.

CDR3 sequence (DNA): TGTGCCAGCAGCCCCGGTGGGGCTGGAAACACCATATATTTT. Its protein product is CASSPGGAGNTIYF. The chain links TRBV7-7 to TRBJ1-3; D ambiguous. Germline V lookup: CDR1 SSHAT, CDR2 FNYEAQ (reference sequence). V was cut by 5 bases and J by 2 bases, with 10 bases left in between. CDR3 size: 14 residues.

V gene TRBV5-4 combines with J gene TRBJ2-3, with 7 bases lining up with TRBD1. J was trimmed by 3 bases and V by 5 bases; bases with no gene match: 6. CDR1 and CDR2 (germline): SGHNT, YYREEE (reference sequence). The length of the CDR3 is 14 residues. CDR3 amino acids: CASRPGTETDTQYF. The CDR3 DNA follows: TGTGCCAGCAGGCCCGGGACAGAAACAGATACGCAGTATTTT.

In its sample, this clone was seen a few times. The chain carries TRBV7-2 and TRBJ1-6; possibly TRBD1 for D (6 bases). The CDR3 covers 13 residues. The V end lost 5 bases, the J end lost 7 bases, and 9 bases lay between the germline ends. The V gene's germline CDR1 is SGHTA and CDR2 FQGNSA. CDR3 loop: CASSPDRNSPLHF. The CDR3 coding sequence is TGTGCCAGCAGCCCCGACAGGAATTCACCCCTCCACTTT.

The genes are TRBV28 and TRBJ2-7, with D perhaps TRBD1 or TRBD2 (5 bases each). Germline V lookup: CDR1 MDHEN, CDR2 SYDVKM. The CDR3 extends over 15 amino acids. V lost 10 bases and J lost 2, with 21 bases in between. For the CDR3, the DNA is TGTGCCACACAGGCCGGGGCCGACTCCGCCTACGAGCAGTACTTC. The encoded protein is CATQAGADSAYEQYF.

V gene TRBV10-3 combines with J gene TRBJ1-5, with 12 nucleotides matching TRBD1. Unmatched junction bases numbered 4, after V lost 11 bases and J lost 5 bases. The CDR3 loop spans 13 amino acids. Germline V gene sequence: CDR1 ENHRY, CDR2 SYGVKD. DNA of the CDR3: TGTGCCTCTGGGACAGGGGGCGATCAGCCCCAGCATTTT. Protein product: CASGTGGDQPQHF.

The chain employs TRBV12-5 and TRBJ2-2; 8 bases line up with TRBD1. This CDR3 contains 14 residues. Germline assignment: CDR1 LGHNT and CDR2 FRNRAP. Trimming removed 2 bases from V and 4 bases from J; junction bases left unmatched: 0. CDR3 sequence reads: CASGLQGATGELFF. The CDR3 DNA is TGTGCTAGTGGTTTGCAGGGGGCCACCGGGGAGCTGTTTTTT.

The V gene is TRBV20-1, the J gene TRBJ1-2; 7 bases align to TRBD1. Trimming removed 5 bases from V and 8 bases from J; junction bases left unmatched: 5. Per the germline V gene, CDR1 is DFQATT and CDR2 is SNEGSKA (reference sequence). The CDR3 has 11 residues. The CDR3 loop reads CSAPDRRGYTF. Written as DNA, the CDR3 is TGCAGTGCTCCGGACAGGAGGGGCTACACCTTC.